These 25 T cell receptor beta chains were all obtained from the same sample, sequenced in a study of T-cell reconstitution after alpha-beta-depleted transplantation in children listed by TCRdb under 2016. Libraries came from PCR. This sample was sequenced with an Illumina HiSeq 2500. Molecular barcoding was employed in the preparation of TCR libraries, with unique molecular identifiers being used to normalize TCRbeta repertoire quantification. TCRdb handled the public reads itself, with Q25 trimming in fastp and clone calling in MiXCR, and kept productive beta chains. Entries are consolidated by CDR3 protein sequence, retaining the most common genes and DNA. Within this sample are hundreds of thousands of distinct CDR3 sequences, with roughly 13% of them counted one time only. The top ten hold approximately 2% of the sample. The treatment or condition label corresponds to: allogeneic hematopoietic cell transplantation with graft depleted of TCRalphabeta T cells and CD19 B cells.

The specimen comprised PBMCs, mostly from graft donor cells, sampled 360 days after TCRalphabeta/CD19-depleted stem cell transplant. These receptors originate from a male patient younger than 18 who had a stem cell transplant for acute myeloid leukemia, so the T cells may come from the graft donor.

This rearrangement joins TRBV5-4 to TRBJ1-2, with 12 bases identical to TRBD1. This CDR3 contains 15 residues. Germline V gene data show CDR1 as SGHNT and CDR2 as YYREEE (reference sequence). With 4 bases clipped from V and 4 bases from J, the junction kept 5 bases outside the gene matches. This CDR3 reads CASSTWDRGRYGYTF. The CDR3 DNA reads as TGTGCCAGCAGCACATGGGACAGGGGGCGCTATGGCTACACCTTC.

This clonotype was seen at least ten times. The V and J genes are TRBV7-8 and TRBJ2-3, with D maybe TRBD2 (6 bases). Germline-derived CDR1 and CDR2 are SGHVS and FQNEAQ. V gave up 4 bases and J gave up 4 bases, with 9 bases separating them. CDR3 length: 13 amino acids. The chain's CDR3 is CASSCGAADTQYF. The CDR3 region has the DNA TGTGCCAGCAGCTGCGGGGCAGCAGATACGCAGTATTTT.

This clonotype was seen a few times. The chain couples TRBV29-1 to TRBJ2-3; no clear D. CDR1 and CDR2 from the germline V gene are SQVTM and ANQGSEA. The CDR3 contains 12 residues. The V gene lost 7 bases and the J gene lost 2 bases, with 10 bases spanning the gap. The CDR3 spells CSAEYTTDTQYF. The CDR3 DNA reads TGCAGCGCCGAATATACCACAGATACGCAGTATTTT.

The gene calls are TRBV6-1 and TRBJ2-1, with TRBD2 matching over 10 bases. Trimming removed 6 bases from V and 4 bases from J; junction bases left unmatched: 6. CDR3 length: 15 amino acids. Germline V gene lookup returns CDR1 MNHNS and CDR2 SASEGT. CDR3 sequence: CASRSGRAGYNEQFF. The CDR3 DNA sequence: TGTGCCAGCAGAAGCGGGAGGGCCGGTTACAATGAGCAGTTCTTC.

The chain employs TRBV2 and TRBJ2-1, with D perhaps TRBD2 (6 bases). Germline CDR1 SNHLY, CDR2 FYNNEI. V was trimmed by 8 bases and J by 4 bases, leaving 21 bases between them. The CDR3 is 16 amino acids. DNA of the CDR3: TGTGCCAGCCTGGGAATCAGTCGCGGGATGTACAATGAGCAGTTCTTC. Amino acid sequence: CASLGISRGMYNEQFF. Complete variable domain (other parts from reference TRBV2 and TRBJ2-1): EPEVTQTPSHQVTQMGQEVILRCVPISNHLYFYWYRQILGQKVEFLVSFYNNEISEKSEIFDDQFSVERPDGSNFTLKIRSTKLEDSAMYFCASLGISRGMYNEQFFGPGTRLTVL.

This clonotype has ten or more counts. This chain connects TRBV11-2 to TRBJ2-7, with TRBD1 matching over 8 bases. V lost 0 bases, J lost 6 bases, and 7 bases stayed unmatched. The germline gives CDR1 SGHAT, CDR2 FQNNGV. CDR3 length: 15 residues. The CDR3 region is CASSLEGTGRSEQYF. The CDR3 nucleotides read TGTGCCAGCAGCTTAGAAGGGACAGGAAGGAGCGAGCAGTACTTC.

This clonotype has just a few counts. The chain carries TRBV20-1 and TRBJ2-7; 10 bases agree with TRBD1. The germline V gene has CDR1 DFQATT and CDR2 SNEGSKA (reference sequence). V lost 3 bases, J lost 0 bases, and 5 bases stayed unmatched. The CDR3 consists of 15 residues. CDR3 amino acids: CSARAGQGVSYEQYF. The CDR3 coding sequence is TGCAGTGCTAGGGCCGGACAGGGGGTCTCCTACGAGCAGTACTTC.

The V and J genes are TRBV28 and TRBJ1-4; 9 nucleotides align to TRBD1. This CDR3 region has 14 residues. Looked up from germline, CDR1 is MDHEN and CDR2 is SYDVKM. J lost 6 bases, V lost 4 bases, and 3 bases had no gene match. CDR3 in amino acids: CASSSRTGDEKLFF. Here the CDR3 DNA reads TGTGCCAGCAGTTCCCGGACAGGGGATGAAAAACTGTTTTTT.

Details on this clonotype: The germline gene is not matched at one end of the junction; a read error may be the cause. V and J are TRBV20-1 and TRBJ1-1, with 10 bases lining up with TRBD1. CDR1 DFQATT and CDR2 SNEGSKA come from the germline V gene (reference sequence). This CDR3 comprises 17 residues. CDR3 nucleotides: TGCTGTGCTAGCCACCGGACAGGGGGGTTTAGCTGGACTGAAGCTTTCTTT. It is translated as CCASHRTGGFSWTEAFF.

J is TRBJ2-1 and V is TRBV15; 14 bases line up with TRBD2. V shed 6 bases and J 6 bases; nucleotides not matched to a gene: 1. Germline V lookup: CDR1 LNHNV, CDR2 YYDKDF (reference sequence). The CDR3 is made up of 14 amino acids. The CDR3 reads CATRGTSGSNEQFF. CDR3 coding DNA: TGTGCCACCAGGGGGACTAGCGGGAGCAATGAGCAGTTCTTC. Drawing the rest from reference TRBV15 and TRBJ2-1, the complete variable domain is DAMVIQNPRYQVTQFGKPVTLSCSQTLNHNVMYWYQQKSSQAPKLLFHYYDKDFNNEADTPDNFQSRRPNTSFCFLDIRSPGLGDTAMYLCATRGTSGSNEQFFGPGTRLTVL.

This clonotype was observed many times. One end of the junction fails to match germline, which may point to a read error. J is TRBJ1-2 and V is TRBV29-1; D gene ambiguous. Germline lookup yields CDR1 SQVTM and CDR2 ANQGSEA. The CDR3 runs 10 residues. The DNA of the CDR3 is TGCAGCGGGGGATTCGAGACGGGTTCATTC. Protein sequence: CSGGFETGSF.

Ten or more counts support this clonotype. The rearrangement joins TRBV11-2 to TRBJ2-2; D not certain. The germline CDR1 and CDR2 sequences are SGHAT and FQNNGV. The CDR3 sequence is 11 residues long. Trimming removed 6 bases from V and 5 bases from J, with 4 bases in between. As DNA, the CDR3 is TGTGCCAGCAGATCAACCGGGGAGCTGTTTTTT. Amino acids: CASRSTGELFF.

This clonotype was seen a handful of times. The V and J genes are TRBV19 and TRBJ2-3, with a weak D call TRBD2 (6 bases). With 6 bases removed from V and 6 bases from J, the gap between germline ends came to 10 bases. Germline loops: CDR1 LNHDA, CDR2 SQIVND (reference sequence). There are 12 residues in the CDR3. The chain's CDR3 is CASSAGLDTQYF. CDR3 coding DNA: TGTGCCAGTAGCGCGGGACTGGATACGCAGTATTTT. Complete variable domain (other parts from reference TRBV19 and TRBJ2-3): DGGITQSPKYLFRKEGQNVTLSCEQNLNHDAMYWYRQDPGQGLRLIYYSQIVNDFQKGDIAEGYSVSREKKESFPLTVTSAQKNPTAFYLCASSAGLDTQYFGPGTRLTVL.

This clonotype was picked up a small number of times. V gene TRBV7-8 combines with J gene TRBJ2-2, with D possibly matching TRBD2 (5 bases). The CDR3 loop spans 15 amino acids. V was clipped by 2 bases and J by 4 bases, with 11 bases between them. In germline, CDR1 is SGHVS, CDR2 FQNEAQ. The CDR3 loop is CASSLMEGGTGELFF. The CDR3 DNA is TGTGCCAGCAGCTTAATGGAAGGAGGCACCGGGGAGCTGTTTTTT.

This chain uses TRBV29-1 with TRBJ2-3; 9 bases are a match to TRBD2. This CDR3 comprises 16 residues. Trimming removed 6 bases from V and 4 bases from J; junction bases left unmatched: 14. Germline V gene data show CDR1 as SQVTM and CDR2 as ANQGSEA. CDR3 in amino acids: CSVVLRIAGAADTQYF. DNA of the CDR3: TGCAGCGTCGTCCTCCGCATAGCGGGAGCGGCAGATACGCAGTATTTT.

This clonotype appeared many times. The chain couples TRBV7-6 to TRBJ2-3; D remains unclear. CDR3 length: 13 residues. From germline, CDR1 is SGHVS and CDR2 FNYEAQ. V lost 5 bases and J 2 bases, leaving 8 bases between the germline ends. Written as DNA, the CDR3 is TGTGCCAGCAGCGTACTCCCCACAGATACGCAGTATTTT. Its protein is CASSVLPTDTQYF.

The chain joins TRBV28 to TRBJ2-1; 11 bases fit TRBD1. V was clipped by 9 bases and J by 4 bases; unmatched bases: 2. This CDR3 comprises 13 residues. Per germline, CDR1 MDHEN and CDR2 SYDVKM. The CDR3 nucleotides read TGTGCCAGTGGACAGGGGGCTTACAATGAGCAGTTCTTC. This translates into CASGQGAYNEQFF.

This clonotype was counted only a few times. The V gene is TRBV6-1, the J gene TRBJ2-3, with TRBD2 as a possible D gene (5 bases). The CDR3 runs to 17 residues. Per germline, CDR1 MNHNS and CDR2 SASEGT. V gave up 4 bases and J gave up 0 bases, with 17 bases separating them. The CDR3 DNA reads TGTGCCAGCAGTGGAAGCCGGCGGGCCTCTAGCACAGATACGCAGTATTTT. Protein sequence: CASSGSRRASSTDTQYF.

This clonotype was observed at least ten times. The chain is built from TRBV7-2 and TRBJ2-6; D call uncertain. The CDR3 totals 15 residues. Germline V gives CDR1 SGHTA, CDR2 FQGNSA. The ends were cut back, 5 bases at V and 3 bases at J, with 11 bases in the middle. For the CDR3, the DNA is TGTGCCAGCAGCCAACAGCCCTTTGGGGCCAACGTCCTGACTTTC. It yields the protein CASSQQPFGANVLTF.

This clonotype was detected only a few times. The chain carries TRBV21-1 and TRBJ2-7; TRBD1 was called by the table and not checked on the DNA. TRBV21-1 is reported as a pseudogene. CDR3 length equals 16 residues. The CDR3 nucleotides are TGTGCCAGCAGAAAAGAGGGGGTAGCGGGAGCCCACGAGCAGTACTTC. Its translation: CASRKEGVAGAHEQYF.

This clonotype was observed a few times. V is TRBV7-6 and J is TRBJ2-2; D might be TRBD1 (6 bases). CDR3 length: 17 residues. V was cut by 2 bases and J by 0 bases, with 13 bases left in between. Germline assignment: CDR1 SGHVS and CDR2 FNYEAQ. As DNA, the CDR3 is TGTGCCAGCAGCTTATACCCCGGGACACCGAACACCGGGGAGCTGTTTTTT. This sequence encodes CASSLYPGTPNTGELFF.

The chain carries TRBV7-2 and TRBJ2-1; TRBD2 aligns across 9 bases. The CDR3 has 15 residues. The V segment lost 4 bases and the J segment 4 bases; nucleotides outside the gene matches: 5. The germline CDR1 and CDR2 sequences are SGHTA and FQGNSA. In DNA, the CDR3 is TGTGCCAGCAGCTCAGGACTAGCGAGATACAATGAGCAGTTCTTC. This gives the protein CASSSGLARYNEQFF.

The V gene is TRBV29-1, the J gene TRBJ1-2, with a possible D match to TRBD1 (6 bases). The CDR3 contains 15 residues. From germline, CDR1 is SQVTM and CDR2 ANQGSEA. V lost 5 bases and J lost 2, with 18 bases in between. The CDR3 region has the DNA TGCAGCGTTCCTGGCGGGGGCGTCCCCAACTATGGCTACACCTTC. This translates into CSVPGGGVPNYGYTF. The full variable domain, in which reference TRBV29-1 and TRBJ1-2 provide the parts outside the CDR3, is SAVISQKPSRDICQRGTSLTIQCQVDSQVTMMFWYRQQPGQSLTLIATANQGSEATYESGFVIDKFPISRPNLTFSTLTVSNMSPEDSSIYLCSVPGGGVPNYGYTFGSGTRLTVV.

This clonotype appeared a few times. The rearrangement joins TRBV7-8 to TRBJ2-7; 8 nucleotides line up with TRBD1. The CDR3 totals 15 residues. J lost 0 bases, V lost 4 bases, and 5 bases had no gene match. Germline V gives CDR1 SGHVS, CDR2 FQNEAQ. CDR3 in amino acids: CASSWPGQASYEQYF. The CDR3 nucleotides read TGTGCCAGCAGCTGGCCGGGACAGGCCTCCTACGAGCAGTACTTC.

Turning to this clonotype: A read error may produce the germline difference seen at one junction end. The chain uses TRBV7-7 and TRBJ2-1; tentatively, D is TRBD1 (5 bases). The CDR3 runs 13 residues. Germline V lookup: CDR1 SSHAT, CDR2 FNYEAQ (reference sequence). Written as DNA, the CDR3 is TGTGCTAGCAGCTTTGGGCAAGGGGATGAGCAGTTCTTC. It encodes CASSFGQGDEQFF.